One and the same sample provided the 24 T cell receptor beta chains below, sequenced in a study of blood T cells in healthy people across ages (dated by TCRdb to about 2015). Receptors were amplified or captured by 5' RACE. TCRdb records Illumina HiSeq 2500 as the sequencer. A second PCR of about 7 to 12 cycles was run with a J-beta primer mix and a sample-barcoded 5' primer. TCRdb trimmed the raw reads at Q25, called clones with MiXCR and kept productive beta chains. One record per CDR3 amino acid sequence lists the most common genes and DNA. The sample yields 450,000 to 700,000 distinct CDR3 sequences; 25% to 30% were counted once. The top ten clones comprise less than 20% of the sample. The material sequenced was blood. The receptors originated from an older woman in good health.

The rearrangement joins TRBV19 to TRBJ2-6, with D possibly being TRBD1 (6 bases). V dropped 1 base and J dropped 3 bases, with 10 bases sitting between them. This CDR3 is 16 amino acids long. Per the germline V gene, CDR1 is LNHDA and CDR2 is SQIVND (reference sequence). DNA for the CDR3: TGTGCCAGTAGTATAGTCCAGGGGCATGGGGCCAACGTCCTGACTTTC. This codes for CASSIVQGHGANVLTF.

For this clonotype: The germline gene is not matched at one end of the junction; a read error may be the cause. This chain links TRBV5-1 with TRBJ2-6; a weak D match, TRBD1 (5 bases). CDR3 length equals 18 residues. Looked up from germline, CDR1 is SGHRS and CDR2 is YFSETQ. DNA for the CDR3: TGCGCCAGCAGCTTGGATGGGGCTGACTCTTTTGGGGCCAATGTCCTGACTTTC. It yields the protein CASSLDGADSFGANVLTF.

The chain is built from TRBV20-1 and TRBJ2-2, with D tentatively TRBD1 (5 bases). The ends were cut back, 6 bases at V and 1 base at J, with 15 bases in the middle. The CDR3 is 15 residues long. The germline V gene encodes CDR1 DFQATT and CDR2 SNEGSKA (reference sequence). CDR3 in DNA: TGCAGTGCCCCGAGGCCAGGGCAGAACACCGGGGAGCTGTTTTTT. This encodes CSAPRPGQNTGELFF.

With respect to this clonotype: Since a much larger clone is just one base distant, this may be a read error. CDR3 loop: CSVGATNEELFF. CDR3 nucleotide sequence: TGCAGCGTTGGTGCAACTAATGAAGAACTGTTTTTT. The chain recombines TRBV29-1 with TRBJ1-4; D remains unclear. Germline CDR1 and CDR2: SQVTM and ANQGSEA. The CDR3 totals 12 residues.

This chain connects TRBV6-5 to TRBJ1-3; 8 bases map to TRBD1. The ends lost 4 bases at V and 3 bases at J; junction bases unmatched: 2. The CDR3 is 14 residues long. Germline V gene sequence: CDR1 MNHEY, CDR2 SVGAGI. This CDR3 reads CASSSGGVGNTIYF. CDR3 coding DNA: TGTGCCAGCAGTTCAGGGGGCGTTGGAAACACCATATATTTT.

This clonotype has a handful of counts. The chain recombines TRBV29-1 with TRBJ2-5; 7 bases map to TRBD1. V lost 5 bases to trimming and J lost 5 bases; unmatched junction nucleotides: 11. Germline-derived CDR1 and CDR2 are SQVTM and ANQGSEA. This CDR3 is built from 14 residues. The CDR3 bases are TGCAGCGTTCGAAGGGGGCCCGGCGGGGAGACCCAGTACTTC. Its translation is CSVRRGPGGETQYF.

This clonotype has more than one count but fewer than ten. Relative to the germline gene, one junction end is altered; a read error may explain this. The chain recombines TRBV6-5 with TRBJ1-5, with 8 positions matching TRBD1. Germline V gene lookup returns CDR1 MNHEY and CDR2 SVGAGI. The CDR3 contains 17 residues. CDR3 in DNA: TGTGCCAGCAGTTACGGCGGACAGGGAGGGGGCAATCAGCTCCAGCATTTT. Translation gives CASSYGGQGGGNQLQHF.

This clonotype was detected only a few times. CDR3 protein: CASSPEGQVNEKLFF. CDR3 nucleotide sequence: TGTGCCAGCAGCCCCGAGGGACAGGTTAATGAAAAACTGTTTTTT. The chain combines TRBV4-2 with TRBJ1-4; TRBD1 matches 8 bases. Trimming took 4 bases from V and 4 from J; bases not matched to a gene: 5. The CDR3 spans 15 residues. Germline V gives CDR1 LGHNA, CDR2 YNFKEQ.

This chain links TRBV7-8 with TRBJ2-4; a weak D match, TRBD1 (8 bases). Germline CDR1 and CDR2: SGHVS and FQNEAQ. Trimming removed 5 bases from V and 2 bases from J, with 16 bases in between. The CDR3 totals 16 residues. The CDR3 nucleotides are TGTGCCAGCAGCCCACAGGGGGGGAGGCCCAAAAACATTCAGTACTTC. As protein: CASSPQGGRPKNIQYF. The entire variable domain, with the rest obtained from reference TRBV7-8 and TRBJ2-4, is as follows: GAGVSQSPRYKVAKRGQDVALRCDPISGHVSLFWYQQALGQGPEFLTYFQNEAQLDKSGLPSDRFFAERPEGSVSTLKIQRTQQEDSAVYLCASSPQGGRPKNIQYFGAGTRLSVL.

This clonotype was found many times. This chain connects TRBV21-1 to TRBJ1-6; the table's D call of TRBD1 was not tested on the DNA. TRBV21-1 is a recognized pseudogene. The CDR3 has 13 amino acids. DNA of the CDR3: TGTGCCAGCAGCAAGACAGGGCGTGGACCCCTCCACTTT. It is translated as CASSKTGRGPLHF.

The chain has TRBV24-1 and TRBJ2-5; the match to TRBD2 covers 8 bases. The J call is uncertain, as TRBJ2-1 better fits the DNA end. This CDR3 spans 15 amino acids. Germline values: CDR1 KGHDR, CDR2 SFDVKD. The CDR3 DNA is TGTGCCACCAGTCCCTTGGGAGCGGGGGAAGATGAGCAGTTCTTC. Translated: CATSPLGAGEDEQFF.

The chain employs TRBV6-2 or TRBV6-3 and TRBJ2-3; no clear D. Germline-derived CDR1 and CDR2 are MNHEY and SVGEGT. This CDR3 comprises 12 residues. The ends were cut back, 6 bases at V and 2 bases at J, with 6 bases in the middle. CDR3 amino acids: CASREITDTQYF. CDR3 sequence (DNA): TGTGCCAGCAGGGAAATCACAGATACGCAGTATTTT.

The V gene is TRBV7-2, the J gene TRBJ2-1; D ambiguous. V lost 1 base and J 10 bases, leaving 11 bases between the germline ends. The CDR3 sequence is 13 residues long. The germline V gene has CDR1 SGHTA and CDR2 FQGNSA. This CDR3 reads CASSLGARKEQFF. DNA for the CDR3: TGTGCCAGCAGCTTAGGGGCACGCAAGGAGCAGTTCTTC.

This chain uses TRBV6-5 with TRBJ1-6; D ambiguous. CDR1 and CDR2 from the germline V gene are MNHEY and SVGAGI. Trimming took off 0 bases at V and 9 bases at J, with 12 bases between the two ends. The CDR3 runs to 15 residues. In DNA, the CDR3 is TGTGCCAGCAGTTACTCGGATAGGGCCGCTTCACCCCTCCACTTT. Translating it yields CASSYSDRAASPLHF.

The chain couples TRBV7-2 to TRBJ2-5; D remains unclear. Judging by the DNA end, TRBJ2-1 fits better; the J call may be wrong. This CDR3 comprises 14 residues. Germline V gene lookup returns CDR1 SGHTA and CDR2 FQGNSA. In DNA, the CDR3 is TGTGCCAGCAGCTTAGGCGGAAGTGCATATGGGCAGTTCTTC. The encoded protein is CASSLGGSAYGQFF.

The chain carries TRBV12-3 or TRBV12-4 and TRBJ2-5; D gene ambiguous. The V and J ends lost 1 base and 11 bases respectively, with 14 bases between them. The length of the CDR3 is 13 residues. CDR3: CASSLEASLRQYF. CDR3 in DNA: TGTGCCAGCAGTTTAGAGGCTAGTCTGAGGCAGTACTTC.

A few counts support this clonotype. V is TRBV20-1 and J is TRBJ2-1; perhaps TRBD2 as D (5 bases). V was trimmed by 6 bases and J by 7 bases, leaving 25 bases between them. The CDR3 spans 16 residues. Germline V CDR1 and CDR2: DFQATT, SNEGSKA (reference sequence). In DNA form, the CDR3 reads TGCAGTGCCACCCGATACCGGGGTCCCGCCGGAAATGAGCAGTTCTTC. This encodes CSATRYRGPAGNEQFF.

The chain has TRBV20-1 and TRBJ2-1, with 8 bases aligning to TRBD2. V gave up 2 bases and J gave up 6 bases; unmatched junction bases: 6. The length of the CDR3 is 14 residues. In germline, CDR1 is DFQATT, CDR2 SNEGSKA (reference sequence). The CDR3 bases are TGCAGTGCTAGACAGGCTAGCGGGCTCAATGAGCAGTTCTTC. Translating gives CSARQASGLNEQFF.

This clonotype has only a few counts. V is TRBV11-1 and J is TRBJ2-3; 9 nucleotides align to TRBD1. With 5 bases clipped from V and 2 bases from J, the junction kept 5 bases outside the gene matches. The CDR3 is made up of 15 amino acids. The germline CDR1 and CDR2 sequences are SGHAT and FQDESV (reference sequence). The CDR3 region is CASSPGQGITDTQYF. CDR3 sequence (DNA): TGTGCCAGCAGCCCTGGACAGGGGATCACAGATACGCAGTATTTT.

The rearrangement uses TRBV7-2 and TRBJ1-1; no clear D. The V gene's germline CDR1 is SGHTA and CDR2 FQGNSA. Trimming left V 2 bases short and J 2 bases short, with 15 bases between. The length of the CDR3 is 16 residues. CDR3 residues: CASSLLARNLNTEAFF. The CDR3, as DNA: TGTGCCAGCAGCTTATTGGCCAGGAACTTAAACACTGAAGCTTTCTTT. The complete variable domain, with remaining parts taken from reference TRBV7-2 and TRBJ1-1, reads GAGVSQSPSNKVTEKGKDVELRCDPISGHTALYWYRQSLGQGLEFLIYFQGNSAPDKSGLPSDRFSAERTGGSVSTLTIQRTQQEDSAVYLCASSLLARNLNTEAFFGQGTRLTVV.

The chain carries TRBV4-3 and TRBJ1-1; a weak D match, TRBD1 (5 bases). V was shortened by 4 bases and J by 0 bases, with 9 bases between the two germline ends. This CDR3 spans 14 amino acids. CDR1 is LGHNA, CDR2 YSLEER, per germline. The CDR3 DNA is TGCGCCAGCAGCCCTCAGACAGTGAACACTGAAGCTTTCTTT. Amino acid sequence: CASSPQTVNTEAFF.

This clonotype was counted a few times. The V gene is TRBV5-1, the J gene TRBJ1-5; D not resolved. V was cut by 7 bases and J by 1 base, with 18 bases left in between. The CDR3 runs to 16 residues. Germline-derived CDR1 and CDR2 are SGHRS and YFSETQ. The CDR3 nucleotides read TGCGCCAGCCAGCGGATGGATCATCGGAGCAATCAGCCCCAGCATTTT. Its translation: CASQRMDHRSNQPQHF. The full variable domain, with the rest looked up from reference TRBV5-1 and TRBJ1-5, is KAGVTQTPRYLIKTRGQQVTLSCSPISGHRSVSWYQQTPGQGLQFLFEYFSETQRNKGNFPGRFSGRQFSNSRSEMNVSTLELGDSALYLCASQRMDHRSNQPQHFGDGTRLSIL.

Only a few counts were recorded for this clonotype. The CDR3 DNA sequence: TGTGCCAGCTCACCACCAGGAGGGATAGTCGGCAATGAGCAGTTCTTC. This encodes CASSPPGGIVGNEQFF. The rearrangement links TRBV18 to TRBJ2-1, with a weak D call TRBD2 (6 bases). The CDR3 contains 16 residues. V was clipped by 0 bases and J by 6 bases, with 15 bases between them. Germline-derived CDR1 and CDR2 are KGHSH and LQKENI.

The rearrangement links TRBV9 to TRBJ2-2; 11 bases are shared with TRBD1. The CDR3 runs to 14 residues. Germline lookup yields CDR1 SGDLS and CDR2 YYNGEE. Losses at the gene ends were 5 bases for V and 7 bases for J; bases not matched to a gene: 4. The CDR3 reads CASRRTGGDGELFF. CDR3 nucleotide sequence: TGTGCCAGCAGGAGGACAGGGGGCGACGGGGAGCTGTTTTTT.